A selection of T cell receptor beta chains follows, all from one sample in a study of blood T cell repertoires in COVID-19. Produced via immunoSEQ multiplex PCR; TCRdb's table is partial and in-frame only. The table records roughly 88,000 clones, roughly 80% of them present only once. The sequencing sample was made of peripheral blood. These receptors all stem from an elderly woman with active or convalescent COVID-19. Both conserved end residues are part of each CDR3.

TRBV5-6	TRBJ2-3	CASSLQGLSTDTQYF
TRBV5-4	TRBJ2-1	CASSLGGTAQNSYNEQFF
TRBV4-3	TRBJ1-4	CASSQDLVSTNEKLFF
TRBV25-1	TRBJ2-2	CASSELASGSGIGELFF
TRBV5-6	TRBJ2-1	CASSFQNSGDEQFF
TRBV11-2	TRBJ2-3	CASSHGSGGRTDTQYF
TRBV2	TRBJ2-2	CASTDRGADTGELFF
TRBV4-1	TRBJ1-1	CASRLEQIRTEAFF
TRBV2	TRBJ1-5	CASRGGLSNQPQHF
TRBV19	TRBJ1-6	CASSMRQDTASSYNSPLHF
TRBV19	TRBJ2-1	CASSSRTALLYNEQFF
TRBV9	TRBJ2-1	CASSVDSVDEQFF
TRBV7-2	TRBJ1-1	CASSSGQNTEAFF
TRBV19	TRBJ2-3	CASSRGGAGSTDTQYF